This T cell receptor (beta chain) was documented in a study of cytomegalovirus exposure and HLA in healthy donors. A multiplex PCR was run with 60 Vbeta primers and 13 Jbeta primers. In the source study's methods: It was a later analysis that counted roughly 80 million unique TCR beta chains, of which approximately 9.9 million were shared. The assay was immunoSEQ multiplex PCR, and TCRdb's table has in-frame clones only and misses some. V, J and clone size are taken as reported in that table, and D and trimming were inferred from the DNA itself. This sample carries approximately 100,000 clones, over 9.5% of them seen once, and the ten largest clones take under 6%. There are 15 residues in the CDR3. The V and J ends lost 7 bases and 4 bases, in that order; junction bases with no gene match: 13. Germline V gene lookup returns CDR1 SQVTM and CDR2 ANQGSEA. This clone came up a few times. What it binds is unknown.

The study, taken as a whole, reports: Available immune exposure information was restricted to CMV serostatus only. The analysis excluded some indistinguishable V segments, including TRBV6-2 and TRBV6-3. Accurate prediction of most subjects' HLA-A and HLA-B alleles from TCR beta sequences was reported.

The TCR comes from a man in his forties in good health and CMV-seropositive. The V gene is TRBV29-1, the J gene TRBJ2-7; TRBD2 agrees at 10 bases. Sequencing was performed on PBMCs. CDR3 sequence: CSGSGFTSGKYEQYF. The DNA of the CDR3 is TGCAGCGGGTCGGGGTTTACTAGCGGGAAGTACGAGCAGTACTTC.